Sequencing of this T cell receptor (beta chain) was carried out in a study of blood T cell repertoires in COVID-19. Study as a whole: Sources were T cells, B-cell-depleted T cells, or PBMCs; the material itself was cDNA or gDNA.

Original processing notes: For nucleated cells, counts were estimated from reference gene primer amplification. The repertoire was sequenced with immunoSEQ multiplex PCR; TCRdb's copy has only in-frame clones and lacks some. From that table come the V and J calls and clone size; the DNA was used to work out D and trimming. This sample has some 220,000 clones, with about 79% found just once. The CDR3 is 14 residues long. The germline gives CDR1 MNHNS, CDR2 SASEGT. V shed 1 base and J shed 5 bases, with 8 bases lying between them. Specimen: peripheral blood. V usage is TRBV6-1 and J usage is TRBJ2-2, with D tentatively TRBD1 (5 bases). This TCR came from a man in his forties or fifties with active or convalescent COVID-19. The CDR3 here is CASSEGDRTGELFF. The CDR3 coding sequence is TGTGCCAGCAGTGAAGGTGACAGAACCGGGGAGCTGTTTTTT.